This TCR beta chain was profiled in a study of cytomegalovirus exposure and HLA in healthy donors. CDR1 and CDR2 (germline): MDHEN, SYDVKM. The CDR3 contains 15 residues. With 6 bases removed from V and 1 base from J, the gap between germline ends came to 16 bases. PCR employed 60 Vbeta and 13 Jbeta primers. TCRdb keeps only in-frame clones here, not all; method: immunoSEQ multiplex PCR. The sample comprises about 130,000 clones, roughly four fifths of which are singletons, and about 11% rests with the top ten. The table lists this clone with a count of one. The sequencing input was PBMCs. The TCR sequence derives from a male donor in good health and CMV-seropositive. This rearrangement joins TRBV28 to TRBJ2-7; D might be TRBD2 (6 bases). CDR3 coding DNA: TGTGCCAGCAGCGGACTACAACCCGGATCCTACGAGCAGTACTTC. It translates to CASSGLQPGSYEQYF.